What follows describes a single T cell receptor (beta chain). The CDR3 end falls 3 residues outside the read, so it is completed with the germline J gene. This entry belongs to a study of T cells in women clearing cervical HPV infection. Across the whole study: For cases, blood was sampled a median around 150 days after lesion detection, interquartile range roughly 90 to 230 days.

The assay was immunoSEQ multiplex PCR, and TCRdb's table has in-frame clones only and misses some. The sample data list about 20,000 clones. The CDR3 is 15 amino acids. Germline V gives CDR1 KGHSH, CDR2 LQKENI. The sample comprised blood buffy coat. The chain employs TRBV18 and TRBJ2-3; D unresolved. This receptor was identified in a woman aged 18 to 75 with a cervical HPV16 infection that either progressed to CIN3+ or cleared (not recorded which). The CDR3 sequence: CASSPPSRYQEAQYF. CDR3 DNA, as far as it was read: TGTGCCAGCTCACCCCCGTCCAGATACCAAGAGGCG.